One and the same sample provided the 15 T cell receptor beta chains below, sequenced in a study of patients and donors after allogeneic stem cell transplantation. TCRdb processed the RT-PCR reads anew with MiXCR; each CDR3 protein has one entry. The sample lists more than 850,000 distinct CDR3 sequences; about 20% were seen once. Sequenced: blood, either unsorted or a sorted T cell fraction (not recorded which). These receptors originate from a human donor who was either an allogeneic HSCT recipient or a stem cell or donor lymphocyte infusion donor (not recorded which). It is not recorded whose cells these are; they may come from a transplant donor.

The chain uses TRBV4-1 and TRBJ2-7; TRBD2 is a possible D gene (6 bases). This CDR3 is 15 amino acids long. The germline gives CDR1 MGHRA, CDR2 YSYEKL. Trimming pared 0 bases from V and 3 bases from J, leaving 12 bases between. CDR3 sequence: CASSQDLGLFYEQYF. CDR3 DNA: TGCGCCAGCAGCCAAGATCTAGGACTATTCTACGAGCAGTACTTC.

This clonotype was found many times. The J gene is TRBJ1-1, the V gene TRBV7-3; TRBD1 is a possible D gene (6 bases). V lost 6 bases, J lost 2 bases, and 13 bases lay in between. The CDR3 has 14 amino acids. CDR1 and CDR2 from the germline V gene are SGHTA and FQGTGA. Written as DNA, the CDR3 is TGTGCCAGCAGGGTTGGACAGTCTAACACTGAAGCTTTCTTT. Its protein is CASRVGQSNTEAFF.

The genes are TRBV20-1 and TRBJ2-7; 7 positions match TRBD1. The V and J ends lost 5 bases and 1 base, in that order; junction bases with no gene match: 8. The V gene's germline CDR1 is DFQATT and CDR2 SNEGSKA (reference sequence). CDR3 size: 14 residues. CDR3 DNA sequence: TGCAGTGCTGTCCTTACAGGGGTTTCCTACGAGCAGTACTTC. Translated: CSAVLTGVSYEQYF.

V usage is TRBV7-2 and J usage is TRBJ1-2, with 7 bases matching TRBD1. The germline V gene encodes CDR1 SGHTA and CDR2 FQGNSA. The CDR3 length is 16 residues. Trimming at V came to 4 bases and at J to 4 bases, leaving 12 bases not matched to a gene. CDR3 nucleotides: TGTGCCAGCAGCTCCGCCACAGGGGTCTCCTTCTATGGCTACACCTTC. Encoded protein: CASSSATGVSFYGYTF.

At least ten counts were recorded for this clonotype. The DNA of the CDR3 is TGCGCCAGCAGCTTGTCGCCTAGCGGGAGGGCATACAATGAGCAGTTCTTC. As protein: CASSLSPSGRAYNEQFF. The genes are TRBV5-1 and TRBJ2-1; 12 positions agree with TRBD2. CDR3 size: 17 residues. Germline V gives CDR1 SGHRS, CDR2 YFSETQ. The V segment lost 1 base and the J segment 4 bases; nucleotides outside the gene matches: 6.

This sequence joins TRBV9 and TRBJ2-3; D uncertain. The length of the CDR3 is 14 residues. Germline loops: CDR1 SGDLS, CDR2 YYNGEE. V dropped 4 bases and J dropped 4 bases, with 13 bases sitting between them. CDR3 sequence (DNA): TGTGCCAGCAGCCCCGGGCAAGTTGCAGATACGCAGTATTTT. It yields the protein CASSPGQVADTQYF.

The sample holds a few counts of this clonotype. The chain uses TRBV20-1 and TRBJ2-5; 15 bases align to TRBD2. The germline gives CDR1 DFQATT, CDR2 SNEGSKA (reference sequence). The CDR3 has 17 residues. The V and J ends lost 2 bases and 5 bases, in that order; junction bases with no gene match: 9. The CDR3 reads CSARRTSGRAPVETQYF. CDR3 DNA sequence: TGCAGTGCTAGACGGACTAGCGGGAGGGCGCCCGTGGAGACCCAGTACTTC.

In this sample, this clonotype turned up a few times. The V gene is TRBV20-1, the J gene TRBJ2-1; D gene ambiguous. The CDR3 extends over 15 amino acids. Per germline, CDR1 DFQATT and CDR2 SNEGSKA (reference sequence). The V end lost 2 bases, the J end lost 0 bases, and 11 bases lay between the germline ends. The CDR3, as DNA: TGCAGTGCTAGAAAACTAACCGGCTCCTACAATGAGCAGTTCTTC. It codes for CSARKLTGSYNEQFF.

This clonotype was counted a few times. The J gene is TRBJ1-1, the V gene TRBV5-5; D is unclear. V was shortened by 6 bases and J by 5 bases, with 23 bases between the two germline ends. This CDR3 spans 16 amino acids. Per the germline V gene, CDR1 is SGHKS and CDR2 is YYEKEE (reference sequence). The CDR3 coding sequence is TGTGCCAGCACCGCCTTTCCCGGGAGTCAAGGAACTGAAGCTTTCTTT. It codes for CASTAFPGSQGTEAFF. Combining the CDR3 with reference TRBV5-5 and TRBJ1-1 gives the whole variable domain DAGVTQSPTHLIKTRGQQVTLRCSPISGHKSVSWYQQVLGQGPQFIFQYYEKEERGRGNFPDRFSARQFPNYSSELNVNALLLGDSALYLCASTAFPGSQGTEAFFGQGTRLTVV.

In its sample, this clonotype was seen a few times. This chain connects TRBV3-1 to TRBJ1-2; the match to TRBD1 covers 7 bases. The ends lost 0 bases at V and 8 bases at J; junction bases unmatched: 9. CDR1 and CDR2 (germline): LGHDT, YNNKEL (reference sequence). The CDR3 covers 15 residues. The CDR3 region is CASSQDTGVLDGYTF. CDR3 bases: TGTGCCAGCAGCCAAGACACAGGGGTTCTCGACGGCTACACCTTC.

V gene TRBV7-3 combines with J gene TRBJ2-3; 10 bases fit TRBD1. Germline CDR1 SGHTA, CDR2 FQGTGA. The junction had 10 bases not matched to a gene; V was cut back by 5 bases and J by 8 bases. The CDR3 is 15 residues long. CDR3 protein: CASSPRQGAIVTQYF. DNA of the CDR3: TGTGCCAGCAGCCCTCGACAGGGGGCTATCGTTACGCAGTATTTT.

CDR3 nucleotides: TGTGCCAGCAGCATGAGACAGGGGCGTAGGCAGCCCCAGCATTTT. Amino acids: CASSMRQGRRQPQHF. The chain links TRBV7-2 to TRBJ1-5; 8 bases line up with TRBD1. After removal of 5 bases from V and 7 bases from J, the junction contained 10 bases not matched to a gene. This CDR3 comprises 15 residues. Germline CDR1 and CDR2: SGHTA and FQGNSA.

This sequence joins TRBV10-3 and TRBJ1-1; 10 bases map to TRBD1. The CDR3 has 13 residues. Trimming took 8 bases from V and 3 from J; bases not matched to a gene: 3. Germline V gene lookup returns CDR1 ENHRY and CDR2 SYGVKD. The chain's CDR3 is CAIGGQGYTEAFF. DNA for the CDR3: TGTGCCATCGGGGGACAGGGGTACACTGAAGCTTTCTTT.

The chain recombines TRBV12-3 or TRBV12-4 with TRBJ2-1; D remains ambiguous. V was clipped by 5 bases and J by 5 bases, with 10 bases between them. The CDR3 covers 13 residues. CDR3 in DNA: TGTGCCAGCAGTCCCCGATTGAACAATGAGCAGTTCTTC. Protein: CASSPRLNNEQFF.

This clonotype was recorded a few times. The chain uses TRBV12-3 or TRBV12-4 and TRBJ2-1; D uncertain. V was clipped by 3 bases and J by 5 bases, with 14 bases between them. The CDR3 loop spans 15 amino acids. The CDR3 nucleotides are TGTGCCAGCAGTTTTAGGCGATTAGGGCACAATGAGCAGTTCTTC. Its protein is CASSFRRLGHNEQFF.